This record looks at one T cell receptor beta chain sequence and its context. This clonotype came up a few times. Its binding antigen is unknown. The record has no base qualities; no much larger clone is one base away. V is pared back by 3 bases and J by 6 bases, with 12 bases lying between the germline termini. From the cysteine up to the phenylalanine, the CDR3 has a length of 12 residues. Only the CDR3 part of the read is kept: 36 bases, read in frame from the first base. As encoded in the germline V gene (reference sequence), CDR1 is DFQATT while CDR2 is SNEGSKA. The method was PCR. DNA from cultured CD4+ T cells underwent TCR sequencing with the Oncomine TCR Beta short-read assay at the Johns Hopkins FTIC core. The QIAamp micro DNA kit was used to extract genomic DNA from the cultured CD4+ T cells. Oncomine TCR Beta libraries from cultured CD4+ T cells were pooled using unique dual indexes and sequenced on an Illumina iSeq 100. In the paper's pipeline: Non-productive sequences were removed, and CDR3s not starting with C, not ending with F or W, or shorter than 7 amino acids were discarded. Antigen-specific clonotypes were identified using the MANAFEST web application through comparison of peptide-stimulated wells with reference and other culture wells. An FDR below 0.05, an odds ratio above 5, and a productive frequency above 0.1% in at least two of three replicate wells were required for clones to be considered positive. Clonotypes that were significantly expanded in both SARS-CoV-2 spike wells and at least one common cold coronavirus spike condition were defined as cross-reactive. Similarity between CDR3 sequences was evaluated in R version 3.6.1 using Levenshtein distances (stringdist) and unrooted phylogenetic trees (ape). TCRdb's own reprocessing of the public reads used fastp at Q25 and MiXCR and kept productive beta chains. Every entry covers one CDR3 protein and lists the most common genes and DNA from its rows. TCRdb's processing, not the authors' own work, is the source of the V and J calls. The table for this sample lists about 16,000 distinct CDR3 sequences; approximately 63% of them were counted only once. 12% of the sample is held by the ten biggest clonotypes.

Explained via the paper, the treatment or condition label denotes: roughly 10-day PBMC culture with coronavirus spike peptide pools or control peptides (ViraFEST assay). The study used the ViraFEST assay, which expanded antigen-specific T cells with peptide pools and then identified expanded clonotypes by TCR sequencing. The positive SARS-CoV-2 PCR tests of the convalescent patients were dated from March to December 2020, before the Alpha, Beta and Delta variants emerged in the United States. Over 1.5 million PBMCs per well were cultured in IMDM with approximately 5% human AB serum and 8 to 10 IU/ml IL-2, plus 10 ug/ml peptide pools. Half of the culture medium was replaced with fresh IL-2-containing medium on days 3 and 7. After around 11 days of culture, CD4+ T cells were isolated by negative selection using the EasySep CD4+ T cell isolation kit. Ficoll-Paque Plus gradient centrifugation was used to isolate PBMCs from whole blood, and the isolated PBMCs were then either used fresh or cryopreserved at -140C. In general, triplicate wells were set up for every culture condition.

The data derive from a study of vaccination and CD4 T cells after COVID-19 (dated by TCRdb to between 2021 and 2024). For context, the study as a whole: Every convalescent patient had a positive nasal swab PCR test for SARS-CoV-2, with mild disease in under ten patients and severe disease in one. Post-COVID blood samples were collected from convalescent patients a median of approximately 93 days after diagnosis, with a range of roughly 30 to 161 days. The convalescent cohort included six males and four females, with two Hispanic individuals, seven Caucasians, two Asians and one multiracial person. Control cultures used a CEFX viral epitope pool as positive control, an HIV-1 Nef peptide pool as negative control, or no peptide. Post-vaccine blood samples were collected a median of 72 days after the second vaccine dose, ranging from roughly 12 to 241 days. For stimulating the cultures, overlapping spike peptide pools were used, derived from SARS-CoV-2 as well as from the common cold coronaviruses HCoV-NL63, HCoV-OC43 and HCoV-229E. In about 11 COVID-19 convalescent patients and 4 infection-naive healthy vaccine recipients, the spike-specific CD4+ TCR repertoire before mRNA vaccination was compared with the repertoire after mRNA vaccination. Participants received two doses of either the Pfizer-BioNTech BNT162b2 vaccine (n=8) or the Moderna mRNA-1273 vaccine (n=2). General conclusions and limits of the study: The number of convalescent patients in the study was relatively small, and the study did not examine early timepoints following natural infection. Of the vaccine-specific clones found in convalescent patients, nearly all (304 of 307) were mono-reactive for SARS-CoV-2 spike instead of being cross-reactive with common cold coronaviruses. The median number of SARS-CoV-2-reactive clonotypes rose from 21 after infection to around 40 after vaccination, but the change was not significant. Among the post-vaccine SARS-CoV-2-reactive clones in convalescent patients, a median about 86% showed up only after vaccination, which suggests vaccine-specific priming.

The material sequenced was CD4+ T cells from blood, cultured in vitro. The chain couples TRBV20-1 to TRBJ2-7; confidence is insufficient to name the D gene. The clonotype comes from a human donor who had recovered from COVID-19. The DNA sequence is TGCAGTGCTAGGAGAGACCGGGCCGAGCAGTACTTC. This sequence encodes CSARRDRAEQYF.